This passage covers 27 T cell receptor beta chains from one sample sequenced in a study of blood T cell repertoires in COVID-19 (dated by TCRdb to between 2020 and 2021). The protocol used for the library was the immunoSEQ multiplex PCR assay. TCRdb took this table from immuneACCESS and kept in-frame rearrangements with V and J called. Such tables lack part of the clones; where checked against another copy, unresolved V genes explain under half of the gap, and the rest is unexplained. Counted in this sample were about 410,000 clones; about 88% of them appeared once. The top ten clones comprise around 1.5% of the sample. Material for sequencing was peripheral blood. These receptors were taken from a woman aged 35 to 49 with COVID-19, enrolled during active disease.

The V and J genes are TRBV24-1 and TRBJ2-5; unclear D gene. The germline V gene has CDR1 KGHDR and CDR2 SFDVKD. Trimming stripped 3 bases from V and 3 bases from J, with 7 bases between. This CDR3 comprises 13 residues. CDR3 nucleotide sequence: TGTGCCACCAGTGATCCCACAGAAGAGACCCAGTACTTC. Amino acid sequence: CATSDPTEETQYF.

V is TRBV7-8 and J is TRBJ2-3; TRBD2 matches at 11 bases. CDR3 size: 17 residues. Trimming cost V 6 bases and J 6 bases; bases outside gene matches: 14. From germline, CDR1 is SGHVS and CDR2 FQNEAQ. The CDR3 region has the DNA TGTGCCAGCAGATCAGTAGCGGGAGGGCTACGCGCCGATACGCAGTATTTT. Protein sequence: CASRSVAGGLRADTQYF.

The CDR3 spells CASSPRGQGAPSSYEQYF. In DNA form, the CDR3 reads TGCGCCAGCAGCCCTCGGGGGCAGGGGGCTCCGAGCTCCTACGAGCAGTACTTC. The chain is built from TRBV4-1 and TRBJ2-7; TRBD1 matches 8 bases. This CDR3 is built from 18 residues. Germline-derived CDR1 and CDR2 are MGHRA and YSYEKL. V lost 4 bases to trimming and J lost 0 bases; unmatched junction nucleotides: 14.

This clone has only a few counts. The CDR3 protein is CAISESMVSGSLTDTQYF. CDR3 DNA: TGTGCCATCAGTGAGTCGATGGTGAGCGGGAGTCTCACAGATACGCAGTATTTT. The V call is TRBV10-3, the J call TRBJ2-3; 8 positions agree with TRBD2. The CDR3 totals 18 residues. The trim removed 0 bases at V and 2 bases at J, leaving 10 bases unmatched. The germline CDR1 and CDR2 sequences are ENHRY and SYGVKD.

The chain combines TRBV6-1 with TRBJ2-5, with TRBD2 identical over 7 bases. V lost 3 bases, J lost 4 bases, and 8 bases stayed unmatched. The length of the CDR3 is 15 residues. CDR1 is MNHNS and CDR2 is SASEGT in the germline V gene. CDR3 loop: CASSELTSRGETQYF. The CDR3 region has the DNA TGTGCCAGCAGTGAGCTGACTAGCCGTGGAGAGACCCAGTACTTC.

The chain is built from TRBV28 and TRBJ1-1; possibly TRBD1 for D (6 bases). Trimming took 1 base from V and 1 from J, leaving 10 bases between them. The CDR3 loop spans 15 amino acids. The germline CDR1 and CDR2 sequences are MDHEN and SYDVKM. CDR3 in DNA: TGTGCCAGCAGTTTATTCCGGGACAAGAACACTGAAGCTTTCTTT. It encodes CASSLFRDKNTEAFF.

The chain couples TRBV3-1 (or the pseudogene TRBV3-2) to TRBJ1-2; D possibly corresponds to TRBD1 (6 bases). The germline gives CDR1 LGHDT, CDR2 YNNKEL (reference sequence). Between the trimmed V and J ends, which lost 4 bases and 3 bases, there was a span of 12 bases. This CDR3 is 14 amino acids long. The CDR3 nucleotides read TGTGCCAGCAGCCTGGGCGGGGGGCACTATGGCTACACCTTC. Its protein product is CASSLGGGHYGYTF.

There are a few counts of this clone. Here the CDR3 reads CAISEGTSGMTDTQYF. In DNA form, the CDR3 reads TGTGCCATCAGTGAGGGGACTAGCGGGATGACAGATACGCAGTATTTT. This chain connects TRBV10-3 to TRBJ2-3, with 13 bases fitting TRBD2. The CDR3 runs to 16 residues. CDR1 and CDR2 (germline): ENHRY, SYGVKD. The V gene end was trimmed by 2 bases and the J gene end by 3 bases; junction bases not matched to a gene: 2.

The chain is built from TRBV20-1 and TRBJ1-1; no clear D. The V gene lost 3 bases and the J gene lost 7 bases, with 9 bases spanning the gap. The CDR3 consists of 11 residues. Germline V gene sequence: CDR1 DFQATT, CDR2 SNEGSKA (reference sequence). CDR3 loop: CSASLHFEAFF. CDR3 DNA: TGCAGTGCTAGTTTGCACTTTGAAGCTTTCTTT.

In DNA form, the CDR3 reads TGTGCCAGCAGTCCCGGGACAGGAGCAACTAATGAAAAACTGTTTTTT. Encoded protein: CASSPGTGATNEKLFF. The chain carries TRBV28 and TRBJ1-4, with 8 bases aligning to TRBD1. Germline loops: CDR1 MDHEN, CDR2 SYDVKM. This CDR3 has 16 amino acids. V was pared by 5 bases and J by 0 bases, with 5 bases of the junction left unmatched.

This chain links TRBV27 with TRBJ1-5, with 10 positions matching TRBD1. Germline assignment: CDR1 MNHEY and CDR2 SMNVEV (reference sequence). This CDR3 has 19 residues. With V trimmed by 1 base and J by 1 base, 10 bases remained unmatched. The CDR3 nucleotides read TGTGCCAGCAGTTTATTCTGGGACAGGGGCTTTGTAAGCAATCAGCCCCAGCATTTT. It translates to CASSLFWDRGFVSNQPQHF.

The chain uses TRBV10-3 and TRBJ2-7; 7 bases are shared with TRBD1. Germline V lookup: CDR1 ENHRY, CDR2 SYGVKD. The CDR3 sequence is 13 residues long. Trimming took 11 bases from V and 3 from J; bases not matched to a gene: 10. The chain's CDR3 is CAVAPTGFYEQYF. In nucleotides, the CDR3 is TGTGCCGTCGCCCCGACAGGGTTCTACGAGCAGTACTTC.

The rearrangement links TRBV28 to TRBJ1-2; no definite D call. The germline V gene has CDR1 MDHEN and CDR2 SYDVKM. V lost 6 bases and J lost 2, with 16 bases in between. The length of the CDR3 is 15 residues. The CDR3 DNA reads as TGTGCCAGCAGCCGCCCCCGGGAGGTCAACTATGGCTACACCTTC. Its protein product is CASSRPREVNYGYTF.

In nucleotides, the CDR3 is TGTGCCAGCAGTTCGGCTCTGGACAGGCTCCAGCATTTT. Its protein product is CASSSALDRLQHF. This sequence joins TRBV12-3 or TRBV12-4 and TRBJ1-5; 7 bases fit TRBD1. The CDR3 runs 13 residues. V shed 4 bases, J shed 12 bases, and the junction held 9 bases outside the gene matches.

In this sample, this clone turned up once. V usage is TRBV18 and J usage is TRBJ1-2, with TRBD1 as a possible D gene (6 bases). Germline values: CDR1 KGHSH, CDR2 LQKENI. The V end was cut by 2 bases, the J end by 3 bases, with 13 bases between. This CDR3 is built from 15 residues. CDR3 amino acids: CASSPTQGGYYGYTF. CDR3 bases: TGTGCCAGCTCACCAACACAGGGCGGGTACTATGGCTACACCTTC.

This sequence joins TRBV29-1 and TRBJ2-1; 9 nucleotides line up with TRBD2. The V and J ends lost 5 bases and 4 bases, in that order; junction bases with no gene match: 6. Germline V gene lookup returns CDR1 SQVTM and CDR2 ANQGSEA. CDR3 length equals 14 residues. The CDR3 DNA sequence: TGCAGCGTTCTACGGCTAGCGGGGTACAATGAGCAGTTCTTC. Protein product: CSVLRLAGYNEQFF.

The CDR3 nucleotides are TGTGCCAGAAGCTGCTTTGGGCCGAAGAATCAGCCCCAGCATTTT. Translation gives CARSCFGPKNQPQHF. The V and J genes are TRBV5-3 and TRBJ1-5; D unresolved. TRBV5-3 is assigned to the ORF class and has an uncertain function. The CDR3 loop spans 15 amino acids. With 3 bases removed from V and 4 bases from J, the gap between germline ends came to 14 bases.

The gene calls are TRBV2 and TRBJ1-1; the D is unclear. This CDR3 spans 13 amino acids. Germline V lookup: CDR1 SNHLY, CDR2 FYNNEI. V gave up 10 bases and J gave up 3 bases, with 15 bases separating them. Written as DNA, the CDR3 is TGTGCCACTCTGTGGGAGGAGTACACTGAAGCTTTCTTT. This sequence encodes CATLWEEYTEAFF.

As for this clone: The sample carries other DNA sequences with the same CDR3. This chain joins TRBV27 and TRBJ1-6; no reliable D call. The ends were cut back, 3 bases at V and 7 bases at J, with 7 bases in the middle. The germline gives CDR1 MNHEY, CDR2 SMNVEV (reference sequence). CDR3 length: 13 residues. The CDR3 reads CASSFRGNSPLHF. For the CDR3, the DNA is TGTGCCAGCAGTTTCAGAGGGAATTCACCCCTCCACTTT.

The chain recombines TRBV28 with TRBJ2-1; possibly TRBD1 for D (5 bases). From germline, CDR1 is MDHEN and CDR2 SYDVKM. The CDR3 totals 11 residues. V was trimmed by 5 bases and J by 10 bases, leaving 9 bases between them. CDR3 region: CASSPRQEQFF. For the CDR3, the DNA is TGTGCCAGCAGTCCTCGACAGGAGCAGTTCTTC. Complete variable domain (other parts from reference TRBV28 and TRBJ2-1): DVKVTQSSRYLVKRTGEKVFLECVQDMDHENMFWYRQDPGLGLRLIYFSYDVKMKEKGDIPEGYSVSREKKERFSLILESASTNQTSMYLCASSPRQEQFFGPGTRLTVL.

In DNA, the CDR3 is TGCAGCGTTGGACAGGCCCCTGGAAACACCATATATTTT. Translating gives CSVGQAPGNTIYF. The V call is TRBV29-1, the J call TRBJ1-3, with D possibly TRBD1 on 6 matching bases. CDR3 size: 13 residues. The ends were cut back, 4 bases at V and 2 bases at J, with 9 bases in the middle. CDR1 is SQVTM and CDR2 is ANQGSEA in the germline V gene.

The chain recombines TRBV6-5 with TRBJ2-1, with a possible D match to TRBD2 (6 bases). V was shortened by 0 bases and J by 6 bases, with 12 bases between the two germline ends. The CDR3 covers 15 residues. Germline V gene lookup returns CDR1 MNHEY and CDR2 SVGAGI. CDR3 coding DNA: TGTGCCAGCAGTTACTCCCTGACTAGATTCAATGAGCAGTTCTTC. It is translated as CASSYSLTRFNEQFF.

The chain links TRBV18 to TRBJ1-3, with D tentatively TRBD1 (6 bases). Germline CDR1 and CDR2: KGHSH and LQKENI. The CDR3 is 14 amino acids. With 6 bases removed from V and 0 bases from J, the gap between germline ends came to 9 bases. CDR3 loop: CASSPDSSGNTIYF. The CDR3, as DNA: TGTGCCAGCTCTCCGGACAGCTCTGGAAACACCATATATTTT.

The gene calls are TRBV29-1 and TRBJ1-1; TRBD1 aligns across 7 bases. This CDR3 is 15 amino acids long. Germline CDR1 and CDR2: SQVTM and ANQGSEA. Germline trimming cut 0 bases from V and 5 bases from J; bases unmatched to any gene: 9. The CDR3 is CSVEDGFGTVTEAFF. In DNA form, the CDR3 reads TGCAGCGTTGAAGATGGTTTCGGGACAGTGACTGAAGCTTTCTTT.

This chain links TRBV6-5 with TRBJ1-2, with D possibly TRBD1 on 6 matching bases. Germline CDR1 reads MNHEY; CDR2 reads SVGAGI. The CDR3 covers 14 residues. Trimming cost V 5 bases and J 4 bases, with 14 bases left between them. CDR3 protein: CASSQQGPRYGYTF. The CDR3 DNA reads as TGTGCCAGCAGTCAACAGGGTCCTCGCTATGGCTACACCTTC.

The rearrangement joins TRBV18 to TRBJ1-3, with 8 bases identical to TRBD1. The germline gives CDR1 KGHSH, CDR2 LQKENI. J was trimmed by 4 bases and V by 2 bases; bases with no gene match: 4. The CDR3 spans 15 residues. CDR3 loop: CASSPRTGNGNTIYF. The CDR3 DNA reads TGTGCCAGCTCACCAAGGACAGGGAACGGAAACACCATATATTTT.

This clone was detected once. V usage is TRBV27 and J usage is TRBJ1-5; D is ambiguous. Trimming removed 2 bases at V and 7 bases at J, with 9 bases between. The CDR3 consists of 13 residues. CDR1 is MNHEY and CDR2 is SMNVEV in the germline V gene (reference sequence). The CDR3 loop reads CASSLNALQPQHF. CDR3 DNA: TGTGCCAGCAGTTTAAACGCGCTCCAGCCCCAGCATTTT.